This T cell receptor beta chain appears in the sequencing data of a study of T cells in Graves' hyperthyroidism and ophthalmopathy. V was trimmed by 0 bases and J by 2 bases, leaving 8 bases between them. Germline CDR1 GTSNPN, CDR2 SVGIG (reference sequence). The CDR3 is 14 residues long. TCR beta CDR3 region amplification was performed from RNA transcripts. First-round RT-PCR targeting the TCR CDR3 was performed with the HTBI primer set. MiXCR, applied by TCRdb to the multiplex PCR reads, yields one record per CDR3 protein. This sample has hundreds of thousands of distinct CDR3 sequences, with around a sixth found just once. This clonotype was detected ten times or more.

Sequences were obtained from blood. The TCR originated in a woman aged 45-59 years with Graves' hyperthyroidism that later progressed to Graves' ophthalmopathy. This chain links TRBV30 with TRBJ1-5; D ambiguous. The DNA for the CDR3 is TGTGCCTGGAGTGTAAATATGGGCAATCAGCCCCAGCATTTT. Its protein is CAWSVNMGNQPQHF.